This TCR beta chain was obtained from a study of OX40 agonist ivuxolimab in advanced cancers. Turning to the study itself: Patients received the agonistic anti-OX40 (CD134) antibody ivuxolimab.

The assay was immunoSEQ multiplex PCR, and TCRdb's table has in-frame clones only and misses some. The data contain about 40,000 clones, more than 75% of them seen just once; the ten biggest clones take up about 15%. Trimming removed 1 base at V and 6 bases at J, with 12 bases between. CDR3 size: 15 residues. Germline V CDR1 and CDR2: MNHEY, SMNVEV (reference sequence). The gene calls are TRBV27 and TRBJ2-2; D is uncertain. The receptor was isolated from an adult with an advanced solid tumor such as melanoma, head and neck, liver or kidney cancer. Sequencing used CD4+ or CD8+ T cells sorted from blood, obtained in a trial of the OX40 agonist ivuxolimab. The CDR3 DNA is TGTGCCAGCAGTTTATATATTACCAAGGCCGGGGAGCTGTTTTTT. As protein: CASSLYITKAGELFF.